This T cell receptor (beta chain) was sequenced in a study of CD8+CD57+ T cells in acquired aplastic anemia. Sequencing involved patients with CD8+CD57+ cell expansion previously shown by flow cytometry. Germline V gives CDR1 WSHSY, CDR2 SAAADI. Trimming stripped 10 bases from V and 6 bases from J, with 11 bases between. The CDR3 covers 11 residues. The template used for profiling TCR beta VDJ and CDR3 was genomic DNA. A single record per CDR3 protein comes from TCRdb applying MiXCR to the reads. The sample yields tens of thousands of distinct CDR3 sequences, roughly 70% seen once. This receptor was identified in a human donor with aplastic anemia. This sequence joins TRBV10-2 and TRBJ2-3, with TRBD1 as a possible D gene (5 bases). What was sequenced was sorted CD4+, CD8+, or CD8+CD57+ T cells (not recorded which) from PBMCs. CDR3 nucleotide sequence: TGCGCCACCTATGGGGCGGATACGCAGTATTTT. Translating gives CATYGADTQYF.